The subject of this entry is one T cell receptor (beta chain). The CDR3 is 14 residues long. The V gene lost 1 base and the J gene lost 4 bases, with 10 bases spanning the gap. Germline V gene lookup returns CDR1 SGHTA and CDR2 FQGNSA. Those enrolled in Seattle joined during active infection and were followed longitudinally afterward. Original processing methods: Using reference gene primer amplification, nucleated cell counts were estimated. Repertoires were generated with immunoSEQ multiplex PCR, while TCRdb's copy carries only in-frame clones and drops some. V, J and clone size are those of that table, while D and trimming were read from the DNA. The sample has 250,000 to 350,000 clones, roughly 80% seen once. This record belongs to a study of blood T cell repertoires in COVID-19. Study at large: Italy, Spain and the United States were the sources of the convalescent and acute COVID-19 samples. From T cells, B-cell-depleted T cells, or PBMCs came the material, which was cDNA or gDNA.

This sequence originates from a person between 65 and 79 years old with COVID-19, enrolled during active disease. This chain connects TRBV7-2 to TRBJ1-2; D perhaps matches TRBD1 (5 bases). Sequenced sample: peripheral blood. For the CDR3, the DNA is TGTGCCAGCAGCTTAGAGACAGCGCTCTATGGCTACACCTTC. The encoded protein is CASSLETALYGYTF.